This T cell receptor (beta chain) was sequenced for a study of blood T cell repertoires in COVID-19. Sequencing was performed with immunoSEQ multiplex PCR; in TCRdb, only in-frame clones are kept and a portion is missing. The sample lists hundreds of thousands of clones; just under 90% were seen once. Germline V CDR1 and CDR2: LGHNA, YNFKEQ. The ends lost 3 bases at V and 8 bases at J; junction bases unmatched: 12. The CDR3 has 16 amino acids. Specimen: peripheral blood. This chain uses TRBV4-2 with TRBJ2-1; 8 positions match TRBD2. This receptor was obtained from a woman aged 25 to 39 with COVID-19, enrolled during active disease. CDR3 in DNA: TGTGCCAGCAGCCAGGGTCCGGGACTAGTTTCTTATGAGCAGTTCTTC. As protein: CASSQGPGLVSYEQFF.